A selection of T cell receptor beta chains follows, all from one sample in a study of T cells generated in artificial thymic organoids. Each CDR3 protein is one row after TCRdb ran MiXCR on the 5' RACE reads. The table lists some 5,000 distinct CDR3 sequences, about 32% of them singletons, with 2.4% in the top ten. The sample taken for sequencing was naive CD8+ T cells from blood. Receptors originate from a human donor who gave cord blood stem cells for thymic organoid culture, a cardiac surgery patient who gave postnatal thymus, or a blood donor (not recorded which). The conserved cysteine and the conserved F or W are not part of the CDR3 here.

v_call	j_call	cdr3_aa
TRBV7-9	TRBJ2-2	ASGGLNTGELF
TRBV6-2/TRBV6-3	TRBJ2-7	ASSYSSIGGY
TRBV6-5	TRBJ1-1	ASRSEGQGLLNTEAF
TRBV7-6	TRBJ2-7	ASSLVSGSFYEQY
TRBV7-9	TRBJ2-1	ASSSPKGSDSYNEQF
TRBV7-8	TRBJ2-7	ASSLPGLNEQY
TRBV4-1	TRBJ1-1	ASSQVDHVNTEAF
TRBV4-1	TRBJ2-7	ASSPPWTGGGQY
TRBV5-1	TRBJ2-1	ASTLSSYNEQF
TRBV2	TRBJ2-2	ASEMGPTANTGELF
TRBV19	TRBJ1-6	ASSALESSYNSPLH
TRBV12-3/TRBV12-4	TRBJ2-2	ASSFSHTGEPF
TRBV4-1	TRBJ1-1	ASSQDMGAMSTEAF
TRBV27	TRBJ2-7	ASSLSRGPYEQY
TRBV7-9	TRBJ2-7	ASSLVAGSYEQY
TRBV5-5	TRBJ1-2	ASSAGQGVYGYT
TRBV6-1	TRBJ2-3	ASSNRQEADTQY
TRBV11-1	TRBJ1-5	ASSLAYDRDMVRPQH
TRBV12-3/TRBV12-4	TRBJ2-3	ASSSIPSRTSGGEDTQY
TRBV5-1	TRBJ2-1	ASSLRLLAGGLYEQF
TRBV28	TRBJ1-2	ASSLPALGLDYGYT
TRBV4-1	TRBJ2-7	ASSQVRDPSYEQY
TRBV19	TRBJ2-5	ASSISGVRETQY
TRBV15	TRBJ1-1	ATSRSENTEAF
TRBV7-9	TRBJ2-7	ASSLRQSYEQY
TRBV4-1	TRBJ2-7	ASSLRAGGPYEQY
TRBV29-1	TRBJ2-7	SVEDRGGGRYEQY
TRBV6-4	TRBJ2-2	AGSDTGGTGELF
TRBV5-5	TRBJ1-1	ASSLRVGTEAF
TRBV7-9	TRBJ2-5	ASRSGGWQETQY
TRBV7-3	TRBJ2-5	ASSSGLRGAQY
TRBV29-1	TRBJ2-1	SVAGRSGSSYNEQF
TRBV12-5	TRBJ2-3	ASGLGNPDTQY
TRBV11-2	TRBJ2-5	ASSPFYGREGGQQETQY
TRBV7-9	TRBJ2-2	ASSFAGRASGERF
TRBV27	TRBJ1-1	ASSGAPGATEAF
TRBV28	TRBJ2-2	ASRPPGQGSSGELF
TRBV21-1	TRBJ2-3	ASSTARLAQKPTDTQY
TRBV10-3	TRBJ1-2	AISVDGRDGYT
TRBV6-2/TRBV6-3	TRBJ1-5	ASSYDGQGIPLGNQPQH
TRBV27	TRBJ2-1	ASSWAGYGTSHFGEQF
TRBV29-1	TRBJ2-7	SVINRESSYEQY
TRBV4-1	TRBJ2-1	ASSRGQEQL
TRBV27	TRBJ2-2	ASSSWTSGVANTGELF
TRBV7-9	TRBJ1-4	ASSYTGSNEKLF
TRBV29-1	TRBJ2-7	SVSRDRESYEQY
TRBV19	TRBJ1-2	ASHHSWGQGVDGYT
TRBV7-9	TRBJ2-5	ASSPGTSGQETQY
TRBV7-9	TRBJ1-5	ASSLTGGSQPQH
TRBV5-8	TRBJ2-7	ANSLRDRGNEQY
TRBV4-3	TRBJ2-5	ASSQDASREETQY
TRBV27	TRBJ1-5	ASSWRGNQPQH
TRBV27	TRBJ2-7	ASSDGLSYEQY
TRBV7-6	TRBJ2-7	ASSLKLRGPEQY
TRBV4-1	TRBJ2-5	ASSALPPSPKETQY